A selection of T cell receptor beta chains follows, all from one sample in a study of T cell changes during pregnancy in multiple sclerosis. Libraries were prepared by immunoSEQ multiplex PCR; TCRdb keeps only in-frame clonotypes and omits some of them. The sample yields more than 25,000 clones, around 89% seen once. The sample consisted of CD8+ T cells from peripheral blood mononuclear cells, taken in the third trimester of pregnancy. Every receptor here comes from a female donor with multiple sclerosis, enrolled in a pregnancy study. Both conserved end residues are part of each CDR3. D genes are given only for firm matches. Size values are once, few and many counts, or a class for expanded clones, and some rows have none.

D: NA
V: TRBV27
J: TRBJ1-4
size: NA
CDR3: CASSLSASGFNEKLFF
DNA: TGTGCCAGCAGCTTGTCGGCTTCAGGATTTAATGAAAAACTGTTTTTT

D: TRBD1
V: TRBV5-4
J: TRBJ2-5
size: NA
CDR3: CASSFADRSAETQYF
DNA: TGTGCCAGCAGCTTCGCGGACAGGTCGGCGGAGACCCAGTACTTC

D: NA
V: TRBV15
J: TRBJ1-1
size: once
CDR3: CATSGRLSTEAFF
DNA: TGTGCCACCAGCGGAAGACTCAGCACAGAAGCTTTCTTT

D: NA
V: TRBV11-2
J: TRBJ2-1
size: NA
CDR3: CASSLLRSKRNEQFF
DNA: TGTGCCAGCAGCTTGTTACGATCCAAGCGGAATGAGCAGTTCTTC

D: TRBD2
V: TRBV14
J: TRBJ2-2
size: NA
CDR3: CASSDVAGVTGELFF
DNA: TGTGCCAGCAGCGACGTTGCGGGGGTCACCGGGGAGCTGTTTTTT

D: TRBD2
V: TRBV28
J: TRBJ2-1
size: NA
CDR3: CASSFNLGEGGWNEQFF
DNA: TGTGCCAGCAGTTTTAATTTGGGGGAGGGTGGTTGGAATGAGCAGTTCTTC

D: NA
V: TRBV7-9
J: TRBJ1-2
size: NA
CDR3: CASSLGERNGYTF
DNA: TGTGCCAGCAGCTTAGGGGAGCGAAACGGCTACACCTTC

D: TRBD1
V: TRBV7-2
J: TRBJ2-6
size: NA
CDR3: CASSQRTGASGANVLTF
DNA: TGTGCCAGCAGCCAAAGGACAGGGGCCTCTGGGGCCAACGTCCTGACTTTC

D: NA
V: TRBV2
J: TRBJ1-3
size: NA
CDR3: CASSGTGDGSRNTIYF
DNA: TGTGCCAGCAGTGGGACGGGAGACGGCTCGAGAAACACCATATATTTT

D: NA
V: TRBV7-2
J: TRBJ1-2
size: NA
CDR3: CASRSIDPGGTDYGYTF
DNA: TGTGCCAGCAGAAGCATTGACCCGGGGGGGACTGACTATGGCTACACCTTC

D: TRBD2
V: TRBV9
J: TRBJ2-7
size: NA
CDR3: CASSVSGRAYEQYF
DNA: TGTGCCAGCAGCGTAAGCGGGAGAGCCTACGAGCAGTACTTC

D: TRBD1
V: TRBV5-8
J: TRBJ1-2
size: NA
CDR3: CASSLPGDRLEGYTF
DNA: TGTGCCAGCAGCTTGCCGGGGGACAGGCTCGAAGGCTACACCTTC

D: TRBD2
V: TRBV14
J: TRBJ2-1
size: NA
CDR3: CASSLRLAGDDEQFF
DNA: TGTGCCAGCAGCCTGCGACTAGCGGGAGACGATGAGCAGTTCTTC

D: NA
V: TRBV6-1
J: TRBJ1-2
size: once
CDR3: CASSEDRTSNYGYTF
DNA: TGTGCCAGCAGTGAAGACCGCACTTCTAACTATGGCTACACCTTC

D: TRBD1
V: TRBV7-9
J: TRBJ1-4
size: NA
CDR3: CASSQGAGYEKLFF
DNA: TGTGCCAGCAGCCAGGGGGCAGGATATGAAAAACTGTTTTTT

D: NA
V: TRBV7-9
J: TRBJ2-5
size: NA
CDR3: CATADGEIPETQYF
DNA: TGTGCCACCGCCGACGGAGAAATACCAGAGACCCAGTACTTC

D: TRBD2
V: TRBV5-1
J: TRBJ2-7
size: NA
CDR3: CASSLEASGRTYEQYF
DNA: TGCGCCAGCAGCTTGGAGGCTAGCGGGAGAACCTACGAGCAGTACTTC

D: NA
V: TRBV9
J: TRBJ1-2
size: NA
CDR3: CASSPPQGQGYTF
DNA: TGTGCCAGCAGCCCCCCCCAGGGTCAGGGCTACACCTTC

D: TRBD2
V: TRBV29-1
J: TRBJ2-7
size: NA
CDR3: CSVNSGACEQYF
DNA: TGCAGCGTTAACAGCGGGGCCTGCGAGCAGTACTTC

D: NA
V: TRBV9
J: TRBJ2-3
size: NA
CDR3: CASSVVRGGGTDTQYF
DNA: TGTGCCAGCAGCGTAGTAAGGGGGGGTGGCACAGATACGCAGTATTTT

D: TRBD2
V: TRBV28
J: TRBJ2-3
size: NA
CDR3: CASSSAHLTSGASTDTQYF
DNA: TGTGCCAGCAGTTCAGCGCATCTGACTAGCGGGGCTAGCACAGATACGCAGTATTTT

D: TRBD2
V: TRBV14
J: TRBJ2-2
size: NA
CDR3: CASNPTSGVPNTGELFF
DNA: TGTGCCAGCAACCCGACTAGCGGGGTGCCAAACACCGGGGAGCTGTTTTTT

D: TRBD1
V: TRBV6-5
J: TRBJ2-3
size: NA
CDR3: CASSGGQGTDTQYF
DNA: TGTGCCAGCAGTGGGGGACAGGGCACAGATACGCAGTATTTT

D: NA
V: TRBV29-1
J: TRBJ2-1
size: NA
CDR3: CSVAGAAYNEQFF
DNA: TGCAGCGTTGCGGGAGCAGCGTACAATGAGCAGTTCTTC

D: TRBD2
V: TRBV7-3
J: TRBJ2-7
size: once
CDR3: CASSPWGGTYEQYF
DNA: TGTGCCAGCAGCCCCTGGGGGGGGACCTACGAGCAGTACTTC

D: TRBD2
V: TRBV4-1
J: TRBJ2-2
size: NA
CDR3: CASSQELAATGELFF
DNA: TGCGCCAGCAGCCAAGAACTAGCGGCCACCGGGGAGCTGTTTTTT

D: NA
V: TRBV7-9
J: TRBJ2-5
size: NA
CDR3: CASSLAASEEQETQYF
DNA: TGTGCCAGCAGCTTAGCGGCTAGCGAAGAGCAAGAGACCCAGTACTTC

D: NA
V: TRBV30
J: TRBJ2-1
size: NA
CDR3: CAWNVGAREQFF
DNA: TGTGCCTGGAATGTGGGGGCCCGGGAGCAGTTCTTC

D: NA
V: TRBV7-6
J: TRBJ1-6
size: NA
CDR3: CASSPAGSSYNSPLHF
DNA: TGTGCCAGCAGCCCCGCAGGATCCTCCTATAATTCACCCCTCCACTTT

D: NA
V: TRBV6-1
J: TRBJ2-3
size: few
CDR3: CASSEVLADSTDTQYF
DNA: TGTGCCAGCAGTGAAGTCCTAGCCGACAGCACAGATACGCAGTATTTT

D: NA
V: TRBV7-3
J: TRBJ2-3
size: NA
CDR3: CASSLTGGVTDTQYF
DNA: TGTGCCAGCAGCTTAACAGGGGGGGTCACAGATACGCAGTATTTT

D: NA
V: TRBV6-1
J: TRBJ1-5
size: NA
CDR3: CASSEAGRVNQPQHF
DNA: TGTGCCAGCAGTGAAGCGGGGAGAGTCAATCAGCCCCAGCATTTT

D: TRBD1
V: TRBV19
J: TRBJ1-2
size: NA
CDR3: CASSPRDRETYGYTF
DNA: TGTGCCAGTAGTCCCCGGGACAGGGAGACCTATGGCTACACCTTC

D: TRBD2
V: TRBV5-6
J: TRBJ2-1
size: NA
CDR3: CASSTGGLAGANEQFF
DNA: TGTGCCAGCAGCACAGGGGGACTAGCGGGGGCCAATGAGCAGTTCTTC

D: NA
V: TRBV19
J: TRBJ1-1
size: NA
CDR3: CASSGRTGEYEAFF
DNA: TGTGCCAGTAGTGGGCGAACGGGGGAGTATGAAGCTTTCTTT

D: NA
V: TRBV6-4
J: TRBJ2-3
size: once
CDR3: CASRGSRDTDTQYF
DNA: TGTGCCAGTAGAGGTTCCCGGGACACAGATACGCAGTATTTT

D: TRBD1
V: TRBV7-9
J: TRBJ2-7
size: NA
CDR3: CASSPPDRGDFYEQYF
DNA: TGTGCCAGCAGCCCACCGGACAGGGGAGATTTCTACGAGCAGTACTTC

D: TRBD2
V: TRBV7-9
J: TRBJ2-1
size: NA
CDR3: CASSLSGSSYNEQFF
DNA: TGTGCCAGCAGCCTTAGCGGGAGCTCCTACAATGAGCAGTTCTTC

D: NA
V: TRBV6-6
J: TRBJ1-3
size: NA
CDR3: CASRTAGLSGNTIYF
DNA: TGTGCCAGCAGGACGGCAGGGCTTTCTGGAAACACCATATATTTT

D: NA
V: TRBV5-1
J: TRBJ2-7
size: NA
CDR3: CASSTPTPVSYEQYF
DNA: TGCGCCAGCAGCACTCCCACCCCTGTGTCCTACGAGCAGTACTTC

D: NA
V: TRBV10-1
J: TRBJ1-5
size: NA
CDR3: CASSEGRNQPQHF
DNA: TGCGCCAGCAGTGAGGGCCGCAATCAGCCCCAGCATTTT

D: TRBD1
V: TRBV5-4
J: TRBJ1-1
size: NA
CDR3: CASSLQGQTEAFF
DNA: TGTGCCAGCAGCTTACAGGGGCAAACTGAAGCTTTCTTT

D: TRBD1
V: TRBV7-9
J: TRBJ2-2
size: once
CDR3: CASSWGQGNTGELFF
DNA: TGTGCCAGCAGCTGGGGACAGGGAAACACCGGGGAGCTGTTTTTT

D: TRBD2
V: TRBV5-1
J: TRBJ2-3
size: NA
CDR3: CASSLGLAGGRQDTQYF
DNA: TGCGCCAGCAGCTTGGGTTTGGCGGGGGGTCGGCAAGATACGCAGTATTTT

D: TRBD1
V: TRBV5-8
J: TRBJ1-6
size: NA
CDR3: CASSLEGQGSPLHF
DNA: TGTGCCAGCAGCTTGGAGGGACAGGGGTCACCCCTCCACTTT

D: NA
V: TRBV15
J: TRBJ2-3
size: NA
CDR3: CATSRNPQQGLGADTQYF
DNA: TGTGCCACCAGCAGGAACCCACAACAGGGATTGGGGGCAGATACGCAGTATTTT

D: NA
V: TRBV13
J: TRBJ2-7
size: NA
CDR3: CASSFLSASTQTYEQYF
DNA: TGTGCCAGCAGCTTCCTCTCGGCTTCAACACAGACCTACGAGCAGTACTTC

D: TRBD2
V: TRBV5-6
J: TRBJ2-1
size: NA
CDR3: CASSYELAGNEQFF
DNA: TGTGCCAGCAGCTATGAACTAGCGGGGAATGAGCAGTTCTTC

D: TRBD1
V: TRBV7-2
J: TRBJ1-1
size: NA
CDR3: CASSSLAGGVTEAFF
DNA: TGTGCCAGCAGCTCATTGGCAGGGGGCGTTACTGAAGCTTTCTTT